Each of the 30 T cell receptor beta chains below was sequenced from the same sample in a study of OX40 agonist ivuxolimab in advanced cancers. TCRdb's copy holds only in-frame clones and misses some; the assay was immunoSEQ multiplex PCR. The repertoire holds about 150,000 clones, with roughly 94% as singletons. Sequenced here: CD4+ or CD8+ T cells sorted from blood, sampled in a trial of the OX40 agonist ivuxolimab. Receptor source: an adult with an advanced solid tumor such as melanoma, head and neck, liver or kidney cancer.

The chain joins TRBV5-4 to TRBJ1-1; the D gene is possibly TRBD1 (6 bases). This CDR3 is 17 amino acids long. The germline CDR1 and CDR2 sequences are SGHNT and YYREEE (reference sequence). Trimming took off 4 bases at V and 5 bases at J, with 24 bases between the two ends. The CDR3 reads CASSVGPRGAVDTEAFF. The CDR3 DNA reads TGTGCCAGCAGCGTAGGTCCCAGGGGAGCTGTTGATACTGAAGCTTTCTTT.

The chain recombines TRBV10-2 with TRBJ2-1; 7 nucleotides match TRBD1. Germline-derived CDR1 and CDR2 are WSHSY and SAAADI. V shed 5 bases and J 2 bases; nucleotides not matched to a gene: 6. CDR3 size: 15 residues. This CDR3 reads CASSTGQETYNEQFF. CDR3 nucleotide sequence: TGCGCCAGCAGTACCGGACAGGAAACCTACAATGAGCAGTTCTTC.

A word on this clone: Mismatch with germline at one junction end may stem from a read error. In nucleotides, the CDR3 is TGTGCCAGCAGCTTAGAGGAGGGACAGGGAAGCTTC. Translating it yields CASSLEEGQGSF. This chain links TRBV7-6 with TRBJ2-7, with TRBD1 identical over 9 bases. The CDR3 is made up of 12 amino acids. The V gene's germline CDR1 is SGHVS and CDR2 FNYEAQ.

The CDR3 loop is CASSLRGGAEEQYF. DNA for the CDR3: TGTGCCAGCTCACTGAGGGGAGGGGCGGAAGAGCAGTACTTC. J is TRBJ2-7 and V is TRBV18; 7 positions agree with TRBD2. V lost 4 bases, J lost 7 bases, and 10 bases stayed unmatched. This CDR3 has 14 residues. Germline CDR1 KGHSH, CDR2 LQKENI.

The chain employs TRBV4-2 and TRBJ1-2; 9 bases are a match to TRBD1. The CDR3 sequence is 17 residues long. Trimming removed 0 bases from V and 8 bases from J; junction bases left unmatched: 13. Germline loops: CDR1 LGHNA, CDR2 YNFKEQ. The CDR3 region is CASSQDARQGVVQGYTF. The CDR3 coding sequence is TGTGCCAGCAGCCAAGACGCCAGACAGGGGGTAGTGCAGGGCTACACCTTC.

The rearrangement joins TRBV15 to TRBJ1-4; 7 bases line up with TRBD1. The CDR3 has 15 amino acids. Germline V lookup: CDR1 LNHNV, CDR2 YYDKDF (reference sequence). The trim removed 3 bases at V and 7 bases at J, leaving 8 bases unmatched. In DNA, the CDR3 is TGTGCCACCAGCAGGCCGCCGACAGGGTCTGAAAAACTGTTTTTT. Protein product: CATSRPPTGSEKLFF.

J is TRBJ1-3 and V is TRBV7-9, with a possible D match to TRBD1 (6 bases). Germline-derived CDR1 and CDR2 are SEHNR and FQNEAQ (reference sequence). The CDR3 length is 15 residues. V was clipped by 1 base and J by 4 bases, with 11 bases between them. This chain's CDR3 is CASSLGAGVGNTIYF. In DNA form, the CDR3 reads TGTGCCAGCAGCTTAGGGGCAGGGGTCGGAAACACCATATATTTT. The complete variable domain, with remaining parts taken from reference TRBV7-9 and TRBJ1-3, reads DTGVSQNPRHKITKRGQNVTFRCDPISEHNRLYWYRQTLGQGPEFLTYFQNEAQLEKSRLLSDRFSAERPKGSFSTLEIQRTEQGDSAMYLCASSLGAGVGNTIYFGEGSWLTVV.

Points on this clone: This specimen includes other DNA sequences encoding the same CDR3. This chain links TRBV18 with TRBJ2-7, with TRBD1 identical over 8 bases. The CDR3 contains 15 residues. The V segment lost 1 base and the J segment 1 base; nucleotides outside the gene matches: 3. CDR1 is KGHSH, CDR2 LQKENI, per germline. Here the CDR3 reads CASSPLGQDSYEQYF. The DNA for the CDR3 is TGTGCCAGCTCACCACTGGGACAGGATTCCTACGAGCAGTACTTC.

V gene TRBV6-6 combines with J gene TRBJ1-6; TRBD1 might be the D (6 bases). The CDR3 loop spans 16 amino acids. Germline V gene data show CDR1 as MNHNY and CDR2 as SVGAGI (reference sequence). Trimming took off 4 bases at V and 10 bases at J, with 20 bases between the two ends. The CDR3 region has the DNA TGTGCCAGCAGTTGGGGGACAACCCGAACGGAATCACCCCTCCACTTT. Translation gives CASSWGTTRTESPLHF.

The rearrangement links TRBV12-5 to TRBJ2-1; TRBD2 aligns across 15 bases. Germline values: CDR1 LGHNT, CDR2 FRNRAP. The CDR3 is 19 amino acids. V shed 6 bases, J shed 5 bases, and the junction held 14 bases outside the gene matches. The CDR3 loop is CASGPGTSGGTLGDNEQFF. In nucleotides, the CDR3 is TGTGCTAGTGGCCCCGGGACTAGCGGGGGGACCCTCGGGGACAATGAGCAGTTCTTC.

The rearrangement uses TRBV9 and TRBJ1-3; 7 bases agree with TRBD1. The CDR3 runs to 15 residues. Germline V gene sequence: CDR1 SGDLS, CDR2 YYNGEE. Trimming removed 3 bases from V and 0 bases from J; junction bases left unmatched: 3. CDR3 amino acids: CASSAGGTSGNTIYF. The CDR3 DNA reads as TGTGCCAGCAGCGCAGGGGGGACCTCTGGAAACACCATATATTTT.

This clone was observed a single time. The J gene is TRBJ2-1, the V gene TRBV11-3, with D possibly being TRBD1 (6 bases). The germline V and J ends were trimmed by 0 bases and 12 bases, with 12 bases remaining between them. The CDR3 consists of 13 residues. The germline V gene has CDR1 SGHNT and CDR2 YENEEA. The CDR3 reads CASSLDQGRGQFF. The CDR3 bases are TGTGCCAGCAGCTTAGATCAAGGCAGGGGGCAGTTCTTC.

CDR3 sequence (DNA): TGTGCCAGCAGTTCGTATAATTCACCCCTCCACTTT. Translating it yields CASSSYNSPLHF. This chain joins TRBV27 and TRBJ1-6; D is undetermined. Germline values: CDR1 MNHEY, CDR2 SMNVEV (reference sequence). Trimming took off 4 bases at V and 4 bases at J, with 2 bases between the two ends. The CDR3 extends over 12 amino acids.

CDR3 sequence: CASSLWVENYGYTF. The CDR3 nucleotides are TGCGCCAGCAGCTTGTGGGTGGAAAACTATGGCTACACCTTC. The chain uses TRBV5-1 and TRBJ1-2; no clear D. The CDR3 is 14 residues long. The V end lost 1 base, the J end lost 2 bases, and 9 bases lay between the germline ends. CDR1 SGHRS and CDR2 YFSETQ come from the germline V gene.

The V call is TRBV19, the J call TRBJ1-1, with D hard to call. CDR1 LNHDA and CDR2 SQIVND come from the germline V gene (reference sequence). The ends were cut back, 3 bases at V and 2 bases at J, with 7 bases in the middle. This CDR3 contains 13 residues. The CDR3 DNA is TGTGCCAGTAGTATTGGACGCAACACTGAAGCTTTCTTT. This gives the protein CASSIGRNTEAFF.

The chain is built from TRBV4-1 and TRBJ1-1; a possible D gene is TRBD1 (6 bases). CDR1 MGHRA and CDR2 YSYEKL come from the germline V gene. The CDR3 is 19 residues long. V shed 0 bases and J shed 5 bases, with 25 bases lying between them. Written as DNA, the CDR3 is TGCGCCAGCAGCCAAGATCTTAACCGACACAGGGCCGGGGGGACTGAAGCTTTCTTT. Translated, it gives CASSQDLNRHRAGGTEAFF.

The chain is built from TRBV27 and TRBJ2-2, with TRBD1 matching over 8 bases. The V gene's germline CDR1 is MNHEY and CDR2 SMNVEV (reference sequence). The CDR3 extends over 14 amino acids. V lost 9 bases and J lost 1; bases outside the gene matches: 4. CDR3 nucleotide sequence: TGTGCCAGTTGCGGGACAGGGAACACCGGGGAGCTGTTTTTT. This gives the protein CASCGTGNTGELFF.

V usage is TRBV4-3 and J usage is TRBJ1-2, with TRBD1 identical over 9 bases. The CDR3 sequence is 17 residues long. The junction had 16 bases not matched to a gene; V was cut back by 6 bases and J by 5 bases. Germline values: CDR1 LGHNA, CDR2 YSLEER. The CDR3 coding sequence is TGCGCCAGCAGACAAAGAACGGGGACAGGGCTTGCTTATGGCTACACCTTC. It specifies CASRQRTGTGLAYGYTF.

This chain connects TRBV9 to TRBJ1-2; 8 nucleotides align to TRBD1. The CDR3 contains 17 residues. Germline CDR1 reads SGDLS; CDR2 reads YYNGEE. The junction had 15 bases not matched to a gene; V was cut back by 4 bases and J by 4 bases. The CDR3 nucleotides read TGTGCCAGCAGCCCCGCAGGGGGCGGGTTGGAAACCTATGGCTACACCTTC. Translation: CASSPAGGGLETYGYTF.

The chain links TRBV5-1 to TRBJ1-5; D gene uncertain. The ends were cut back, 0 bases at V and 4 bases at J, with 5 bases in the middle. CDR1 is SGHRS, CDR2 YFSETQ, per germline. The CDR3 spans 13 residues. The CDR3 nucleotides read TGCGCCAGCAGCTTGGGGGAGAATCAGCCCCAGCATTTT. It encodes CASSLGENQPQHF. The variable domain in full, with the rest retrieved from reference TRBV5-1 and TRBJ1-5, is KAGVTQTPRYLIKTRGQQVTLSCSPISGHRSVSWYQQTPGQGLQFLFEYFSETQRNKGNFPGRFSGRQFSNSRSEMNVSTLELGDSALYLCASSLGENQPQHFGDGTRLSIL.

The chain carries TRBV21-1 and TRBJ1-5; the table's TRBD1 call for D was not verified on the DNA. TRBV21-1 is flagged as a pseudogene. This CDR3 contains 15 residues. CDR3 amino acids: CASSKVVRLNQPQHF. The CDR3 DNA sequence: TGTGCCAGCAGCAAAGTCGTCAGGCTCAATCAGCCCCAGCATTTT.

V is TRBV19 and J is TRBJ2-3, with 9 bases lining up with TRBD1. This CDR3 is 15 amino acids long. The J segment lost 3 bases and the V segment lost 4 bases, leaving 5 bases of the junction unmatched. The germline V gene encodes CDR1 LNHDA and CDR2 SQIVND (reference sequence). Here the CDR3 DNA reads TGTGCCAGTAGTAAGGACAGGGGTGGGACAGATACGCAGTATTTT. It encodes CASSKDRGGTDTQYF.

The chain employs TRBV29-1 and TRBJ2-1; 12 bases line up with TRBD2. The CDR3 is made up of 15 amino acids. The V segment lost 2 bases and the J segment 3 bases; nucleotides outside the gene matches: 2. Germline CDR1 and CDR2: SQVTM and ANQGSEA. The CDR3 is CSVETSGGIYNEQFF. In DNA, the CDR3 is TGCAGCGTTGAAACTAGCGGGGGGATCTACAATGAGCAGTTCTTC.

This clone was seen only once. The CDR3 protein is CASSLEGWGWEQYF. In DNA form, the CDR3 reads TGTGCCAGCAGCTTAGAGGGTTGGGGATGGGAGCAGTACTTC. The V and J genes are TRBV7-2 and TRBJ2-7; D remains ambiguous. The CDR3 has 14 amino acids. From germline, CDR1 is SGHTA and CDR2 FQGNSA. Trimming removed 1 base at V and 7 bases at J, with 14 bases between.

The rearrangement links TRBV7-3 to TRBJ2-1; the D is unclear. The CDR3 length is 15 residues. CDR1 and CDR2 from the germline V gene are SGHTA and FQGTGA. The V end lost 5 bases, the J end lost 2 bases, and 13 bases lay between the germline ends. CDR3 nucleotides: TGTGCCAGCAGCCCGAACCTAGTGACCTACAATGAGCAGTTCTTC. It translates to CASSPNLVTYNEQFF.

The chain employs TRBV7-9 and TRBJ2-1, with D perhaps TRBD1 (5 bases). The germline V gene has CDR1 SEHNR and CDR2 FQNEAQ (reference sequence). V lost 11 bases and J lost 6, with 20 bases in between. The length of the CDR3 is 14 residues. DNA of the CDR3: TGTGCCGGTTCCTTTGTCCAGGGTACCAATGAGCAGTTCTTC. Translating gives CAGSFVQGTNEQFF.

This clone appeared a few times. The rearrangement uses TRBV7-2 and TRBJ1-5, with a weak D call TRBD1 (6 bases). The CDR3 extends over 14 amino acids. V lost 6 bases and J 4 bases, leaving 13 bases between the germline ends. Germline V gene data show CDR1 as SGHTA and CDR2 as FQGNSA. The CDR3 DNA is TGTGCCAGCAGTCGTGACAGGAATAATCAGCCCCAGCATTTT. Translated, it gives CASSRDRNNQPQHF.

The CDR3 is CASSESGYGYTF. The CDR3 region has the DNA TGTGCCAGCAGTGAATCGGGGTATGGCTACACCTTC. This chain joins TRBV25-1 and TRBJ1-2; D is unresolved. This CDR3 region has 12 residues. Germline CDR1 and CDR2: MGHDK and SYGVNS. Trimming stripped 1 base from V and 5 bases from J, with 5 bases between.

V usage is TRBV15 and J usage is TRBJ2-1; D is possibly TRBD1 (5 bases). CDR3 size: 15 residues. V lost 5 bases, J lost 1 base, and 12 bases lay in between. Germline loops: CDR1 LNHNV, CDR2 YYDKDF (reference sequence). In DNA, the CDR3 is TGTGCCACCAGCCTGGACACGCCGTCCTACAATGAGCAGTTCTTC. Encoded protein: CATSLDTPSYNEQFF. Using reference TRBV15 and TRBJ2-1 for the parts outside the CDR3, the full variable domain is DAMVIQNPRYQVTQFGKPVTLSCSQTLNHNVMYWYQQKSSQAPKLLFHYYDKDFNNEADTPDNFQSRRPNTSFCFLDIRSPGLGDTAMYLCATSLDTPSYNEQFFGPGTRLTVL.

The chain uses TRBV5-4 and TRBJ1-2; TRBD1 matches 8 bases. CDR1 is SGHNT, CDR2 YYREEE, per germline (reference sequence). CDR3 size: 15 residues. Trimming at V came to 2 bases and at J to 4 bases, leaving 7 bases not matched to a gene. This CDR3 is CASSLDRGGAYGYTF. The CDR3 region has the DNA TGTGCCAGCAGCTTAGACAGGGGAGGGGCCTATGGCTACACCTTC.